This entry lists 29 T cell receptor beta chains sequenced from one sample in a study of T cells in Graves' hyperthyroidism and ophthalmopathy. RNA transcripts yielded amplified TCR beta CDR3 regions. The study used the HTBI primer set for a first-round RT-PCR of the TCR CDR3. TCRdb fed the multiplex PCR reads into MiXCR, producing one record per CDR3 protein. The sample has 250,000 or so distinct CDR3 sequences; 13% to 15% are singletons. The source material was blood. The receptors come from a woman between 50 and 59 years old with Graves' hyperthyroidism that later progressed to Graves' ophthalmopathy.

A few counts support this clonotype. The chain recombines TRBV5-1 with TRBJ2-4; D possibly corresponds to TRBD2 (5 bases). With 5 bases removed from V and 6 bases from J, the gap between germline ends came to 12 bases. The CDR3 consists of 13 residues. Germline values: CDR1 SGHRS, CDR2 YFSETQ. CDR3 loop: CASRIEGGNIQYF. CDR3 nucleotide sequence: TGCGCCAGCAGGATCGAGGGTGGAAACATTCAGTACTTC.

The table lists this clonotype with many counts. The gene calls are TRBV20-1 and TRBJ1-2; D gene unclear. Trimming removed 7 bases at V and 2 bases at J, with 11 bases between. Germline CDR1 is DFQATT and CDR2 is SNEGSKA (reference sequence). This CDR3 region has 12 residues. CDR3 amino acids: CSGLRENYGYTF. For the CDR3, the DNA is TGCAGTGGTCTTCGGGAGAACTATGGCTACACCTTC.

This clonotype was observed a handful of times. The CDR3 nucleotides are TGTGCCTGGAAAAAACAGCCGAACACTGAAGCTTTCTTT. This encodes CAWKKQPNTEAFF. The rearrangement joins TRBV30 to TRBJ1-1; no definite D call. CDR1 and CDR2 from the germline V gene are GTSNPN and SVGIG (reference sequence). The CDR3 consists of 13 residues. The V end was cut by 4 bases, the J end by 1 base, with 10 bases between. The variable domain in full, with the rest retrieved from reference TRBV30 and TRBJ1-1, is SQTIHQWPATLVQPVGSPLSLECTVEGTSNPNLYWYRQAAGRGLQLLFYSVGIGQISSEVPQNLSASRPQDRQFILSSKKLLLSDSGFYLCAWKKQPNTEAFFGQGTRLTVV.

This clonotype was observed many times. The V and J genes are TRBV6-1 and TRBJ2-2; D unresolved. V lost 5 bases, J lost 8 bases, and 12 bases lay in between. The CDR3 sequence is 13 residues long. Germline CDR1 reads MNHNS; CDR2 reads SASEGT. As DNA, the CDR3 is TGTGCCAGCAGTTCCAGCCTGACAGGGGAGCTGTTTTTT. Residues: CASSSSLTGELFF.

There are many counts of this clonotype. The gene calls are TRBV20-1 and TRBJ1-1; 7 positions agree with TRBD1. The germline gives CDR1 DFQATT, CDR2 SNEGSKA (reference sequence). The V segment lost 4 bases and the J segment 0 bases; nucleotides outside the gene matches: 5. CDR3 size: 14 residues. Written as DNA, the CDR3 is TGCAGTGCTATTACAGGGGCACTGAACACTGAAGCTTTCTTT. Translating gives CSAITGALNTEAFF.

The chain employs TRBV30 and TRBJ2-1; the D is unclear. Trimming took 2 bases from V and 10 from J, leaving 9 bases between them. The CDR3 length is 11 residues. Per germline, CDR1 GTSNPN and CDR2 SVGIG (reference sequence). In nucleotides, the CDR3 is TGTGCCTGGAGTTTTGGGAACGAGCAGTTCTTC. Its protein is CAWSFGNEQFF.

This clonotype has a count of ten or more. The rearrangement joins TRBV27 to TRBJ2-1; D uncertain. Trimming cost V 2 bases and J 8 bases, with 13 bases left between them. The CDR3 consists of 14 residues. The germline V gene has CDR1 MNHEY and CDR2 SMNVEV (reference sequence). CDR3 bases: TGTGCCAGCAGTTTAAGTCGACCCCCTGATGAGCAGTTCTTC. Translating gives CASSLSRPPDEQFF.

This clonotype was recorded many times. V and J are TRBV3-1 and TRBJ1-2; tentative D call: TRBD1 (5 bases). This CDR3 has 14 amino acids. The V end was cut by 1 base, the J end by 3 bases, with 9 bases between. CDR1 is LGHDT, CDR2 YNNKEL, per germline (reference sequence). CDR3 region: CASSQGGGDYGYTF. CDR3 nucleotides: TGTGCCAGCAGCCAAGGGGGGGGTGACTATGGCTACACCTTC.

The rearrangement uses TRBV7-2 and TRBJ1-2; no clear D. This CDR3 spans 15 amino acids. V was shortened by 3 bases and J by 2 bases, with 13 bases between the two germline ends. Germline V gene sequence: CDR1 SGHTA, CDR2 FQGNSA. CDR3: CASSLGVGLNYGYTF. CDR3 DNA sequence: TGTGCCAGCAGCTTGGGCGTTGGATTAAACTATGGCTACACCTTC.

This clonotype was counted ten times or more. The rearrangement joins TRBV28 to TRBJ2-5, with 11 bases lining up with TRBD1. CDR1 MDHEN and CDR2 SYDVKM come from the germline V gene. Losses at the gene ends were 0 bases for V and 4 bases for J; bases not matched to a gene: 1. The CDR3 consists of 15 residues. The CDR3 loop is CASSLWGQGVETQYF. The CDR3 nucleotides read TGTGCCAGCAGTTTATGGGGACAGGGGGTAGAGACCCAGTACTTC.

At least ten counts were recorded for this clonotype. This chain joins TRBV20-1 and TRBJ1-5; tentatively, D is TRBD1 (5 bases). The CDR3 consists of 12 residues. In germline, CDR1 is DFQATT, CDR2 SNEGSKA (reference sequence). This CDR3 is CSQGWEGQPQHF. The DNA for the CDR3 is TGCAGCCAGGGCTGGGAAGGCCAGCCCCAGCATTTT.

Remarks on this clonotype: This could be a read error, since a much larger clone is one nucleotide away. This sequence joins TRBV12-3 or TRBV12-4 and TRBJ2-7; perhaps TRBD2 as D (5 bases). The CDR3 is 16 amino acids. Trimming cost V 11 bases and J 3 bases, with 26 bases left between them. The CDR3 sequence is CAGAPSVASILYEQYF. The CDR3 nucleotides are TGTGCCGGCGCCCCGTCAGTTGCTAGCATCCTCTACGAGCAGTACTTC.

This clonotype occurred many times. The chain has TRBV29-1 and TRBJ2-3, with D tentatively TRBD1 or TRBD2 (5 bases each). V gave up 6 bases and J gave up 2 bases, with 15 bases separating them. The CDR3 extends over 14 amino acids. CDR1 is SQVTM, CDR2 ANQGSEA, per germline. DNA of the CDR3: TGCAGCGTACCTCACCCGGGGCACACAGATACGCAGTATTTT. Its protein is CSVPHPGHTDTQYF.

The rearrangement links TRBV20-1 to TRBJ2-4; a possible D gene is TRBD1 (6 bases). Deletions cut 6 bases from V and 1 base from J, with 22 bases between. Per germline, CDR1 DFQATT and CDR2 SNEGSKA (reference sequence). The CDR3 has 17 residues. The CDR3 region is CSAAGTLNLGAKNIQYF. In DNA, the CDR3 is TGCAGTGCGGCCGGGACACTCAACCTGGGGGCCAAAAACATTCAGTACTTC.

This clonotype has at least ten counts. A much more abundant neighbour one base away suggests this may be a read error. The chain recombines TRBV28 with TRBJ2-3; TRBD2 is a possible D gene (6 bases). The CDR3 length is 15 residues. The V gene's germline CDR1 is MDHEN and CDR2 SYDVKM. This CDR3 reads CASNTPGRSTDAQYF. CDR3 nucleotides: TGTGCCAGCAACACACCGGGGAGGAGCACAGATGCGCAGTATTTT.

The sample holds many counts of this clonotype. This chain links TRBV2 with TRBJ2-4, with 14 bases that match TRBD2. Trimming took 6 bases from V and 7 from J; bases not matched to a gene: 5. This CDR3 has 15 residues. Germline CDR1 SNHLY, CDR2 FYNNEI. This CDR3 reads CASSPGLAGANIQYF. CDR3 nucleotides: TGTGCCAGCAGCCCGGGACTAGCGGGAGCTAACATTCAGTACTTC.

The V gene is TRBV12-3 or TRBV12-4, the J gene TRBJ1-5, with D uncertain. Trimming cost V 5 bases and J 2 bases, with 19 bases left between them. The CDR3 consists of 17 residues. The CDR3 protein is CASSTQAIIRGNQPQHF. The CDR3 nucleotides are TGTGCCAGCAGTACCCAGGCGATCATTAGGGGCAATCAGCCCCAGCATTTT.

CDR3 sequence: CASSSTETGGGSPLHF. The CDR3 region has the DNA TGTGCCAGCAGTTCGACGGAGACAGGGGGGGGATCACCCCTCCACTTT. The chain is built from TRBV6-1 and TRBJ1-6, with TRBD1 identical over 9 bases. V was pared by 5 bases and J by 10 bases, with 12 bases of the junction left unmatched. The CDR3 sequence is 16 residues long. Germline V gene data show CDR1 as MNHNS and CDR2 as SASEGT.

This clonotype was seen at least ten times. This chain uses TRBV7-3 with TRBJ1-1, with D hard to call. Germline V CDR1 and CDR2: SGHTA, FQGTGA. Deletions cut 0 bases from V and 1 base from J, with 6 bases between. CDR3 length: 14 amino acids. In nucleotides, the CDR3 is TGTGCCAGCAGCTTAACGGACCCGAACACTGAAGCTTTCTTT. Translating gives CASSLTDPNTEAFF. Drawing the rest from reference TRBV7-3 and TRBJ1-1, the complete variable domain is GAGVSQTPSNKVTEKGKYVELRCDPISGHTALYWYRQSLGQGPEFLIYFQGTGAADDSGLPNDRFFAVRPEGSVSTLKIQRTERGDSAVYLCASSLTDPNTEAFFGQGTRLTVV.

This clonotype was seen ten or more times. V and J are TRBV24-1 and TRBJ1-2; D possibly corresponds to TRBD1 (5 bases). V lost 4 bases and J lost 2, with 10 bases in between. The CDR3 has 14 amino acids. The germline V gene has CDR1 KGHDR and CDR2 SFDVKD. The CDR3 spells CATSERDGNYGYTF. Here the CDR3 DNA reads TGTGCCACCAGTGAAAGGGACGGAAACTATGGCTACACCTTC.

This clonotype was seen only a few times. CDR3 DNA: TGTGCCAGCAGTGTGGAACAGGTGTACTCTGGAAACACCATATATTTT. Protein sequence: CASSVEQVYSGNTIYF. This chain uses TRBV2 with TRBJ1-3, with D perhaps TRBD1 (5 bases). This CDR3 contains 16 residues. The germline V gene encodes CDR1 SNHLY and CDR2 FYNNEI. The V and J ends lost 4 bases and 0 bases respectively, with 13 bases between them.

The sample holds many counts of this clonotype. The rearrangement uses TRBV7-9 and TRBJ2-2; D might be TRBD2 (5 bases). Germline V gives CDR1 SEHNR, CDR2 FQNEAQ (reference sequence). This CDR3 is built from 14 residues. V lost 6 bases, J lost 2 bases, and 10 bases lay in between. The CDR3 DNA reads TGTGCCAGCAGTCTCCGGGGTAACACCGGGGAGCTGTTTTTT. It yields the protein CASSLRGNTGELFF.

This clonotype was seen a handful of times. The chain recombines TRBV5-1 with TRBJ2-1, with TRBD2 matching 8 bases. After removal of 3 bases from V and 7 bases from J, the junction contained 12 bases not matched to a gene. The CDR3 runs 16 residues. The germline CDR1 and CDR2 sequences are SGHRS and YFSETQ. The CDR3 DNA sequence: TGCGCCAGCAGCTCCGAGACTAGCGATGGGCGGAATGAGCAGTTCTTC. Its protein product is CASSSETSDGRNEQFF.

The sample holds a few counts of this clonotype. J is TRBJ1-2 and V is TRBV6-1; the D is unclear. Germline V lookup: CDR1 MNHNS, CDR2 SASEGT. V gave up 1 base and J gave up 0 bases, with 9 bases separating them. The CDR3 totals 15 residues. CDR3 nucleotide sequence: TGTGCCAGCAGTGAAGGCAGGCCAGCTAACTATGGCTACACCTTC. The encoded protein is CASSEGRPANYGYTF.

The table lists this clonotype with many counts. The chain has TRBV5-5 and TRBJ1-5, with 8 nucleotides matching TRBD1. Germline V gene lookup returns CDR1 SGHKS and CDR2 YYEKEE (reference sequence). Trimming at V came to 2 bases and at J to 4 bases, leaving 5 bases not matched to a gene. The CDR3 length is 15 residues. CDR3 amino acids: CASSLGTGGNQPQHF. In DNA, the CDR3 is TGTGCCAGCAGCTTAGGGACAGGAGGAAATCAGCCCCAGCATTTT.

This clonotype occurred many times. The chain combines TRBV7-9 with TRBJ2-7; D gene ambiguous. Trimming removed 5 bases from V and 3 bases from J, with 11 bases in between. The CDR3 is 13 amino acids. CDR1 is SEHNR and CDR2 is FQNEAQ in the germline V gene (reference sequence). This CDR3 reads CASSQSGGYEQYF. The DNA for the CDR3 is TGTGCCAGCAGCCAATCCGGCGGCTACGAGCAGTACTTC.

V and J are TRBV9 and TRBJ1-6; 7 bases are a match to TRBD1. Per germline, CDR1 SGDLS and CDR2 YYNGEE. V gave up 3 bases and J gave up 3 bases; unmatched junction bases: 6. The CDR3 extends over 16 amino acids. Here the CDR3 reads CASSGGRDSYNSPLHF. CDR3 nucleotide sequence: TGTGCCAGCAGCGGGGGGAGGGACAGCTATAATTCACCCCTCCACTTT.

In its sample, this clonotype was seen many times. The chain joins TRBV11-3 to TRBJ2-3; D is unresolved. The germline V and J ends were trimmed by 3 bases and 0 bases, with 10 bases remaining between them. Germline V gives CDR1 SGHNT, CDR2 YENEEA. The CDR3 sequence is 15 residues long. The CDR3 loop reads CASSFSGGSTDTQYF. The CDR3 coding sequence is TGTGCCAGCAGCTTCTCGGGTGGGAGCACAGATACGCAGTATTTT.

This clonotype was recorded at least ten times. J is TRBJ1-2 and V is TRBV30; 8 nucleotides line up with TRBD1. CDR3 length: 15 residues. The junction had 8 bases not matched to a gene; V was cut back by 1 base and J by 4 bases. Looked up from germline, CDR1 is GTSNPN and CDR2 is SVGIG (reference sequence). The CDR3 protein is CAWSANIQGVYGYTF. The CDR3 DNA reads TGTGCCTGGAGTGCCAATATACAGGGGGTCTATGGCTACACCTTC.